Listed below are T cell receptor beta chains from one sample, sequenced in a study of patients and donors after allogeneic stem cell transplantation. TCRdb used MiXCR to reprocess the RT-PCR reads, holding one entry per CDR3 protein. The table has around 160,000 distinct CDR3 sequences, about 30% seen once; the top ten hold about 3.3%. The specimen sequenced was blood, either unsorted or a sorted T cell fraction (not recorded which). All receptors derive from a human donor who was either an allogeneic HSCT recipient or a stem cell or donor lymphocyte infusion donor (not recorded which). It is not recorded whose cells these are; they may come from a transplant donor. CDR3s leave out the opening cysteine and the closing phenylalanine or tryptophan.

v_call,j_call,cdr3_length,cdr3_aa
TRBV6-6,TRBJ1-3,12,ASSYGNSGNTIY
TRBV6-2/TRBV6-3,TRBJ2-7,12,ASRSTVGSYEQY
TRBV9,TRBJ1-1,11,ASSVLKETEAF
TRBV6-2/TRBV6-3,TRBJ1-5,14,ASSYLAGALESAQH
TRBV20-1,TRBJ2-7,11,SARTASTYEQY
TRBV12-3/TRBV12-4,TRBJ1-2,12,ASSLTGPDYGYT
TRBV7-2,TRBJ1-5,12,ASSRGQPHQPQH
TRBV4-3,TRBJ1-1,12,ASSQDLRGPEAF
TRBV4-3,TRBJ1-1,11,ASSLSRGTEAF
TRBV12-3/TRBV12-4,TRBJ2-7,13,ASSRPGQISYEQY
TRBV7-7,TRBJ2-7,12,ASSLREGASEQY
TRBV7-2,TRBJ2-4,14,ASSPWESLAKNIQY
TRBV20-1,TRBJ2-1,10,SARGPGNEQF
TRBV5-1,TRBJ2-7,12,ASQEDPSLYEQY
TRBV13,TRBJ2-2,15,ASSLPPGEGNTGELF
TRBV7-9,TRBJ2-3,14,ASSFPSGSGTDTQY
TRBV12-3/TRBV12-4,TRBJ2-4,16,ASSLRGLAGRAKNIQY
TRBV5-1,TRBJ2-7,14,ASSPRTSGSPYEQY
TRBV10-3,TRBJ2-1,11,AISEGTSGLQF